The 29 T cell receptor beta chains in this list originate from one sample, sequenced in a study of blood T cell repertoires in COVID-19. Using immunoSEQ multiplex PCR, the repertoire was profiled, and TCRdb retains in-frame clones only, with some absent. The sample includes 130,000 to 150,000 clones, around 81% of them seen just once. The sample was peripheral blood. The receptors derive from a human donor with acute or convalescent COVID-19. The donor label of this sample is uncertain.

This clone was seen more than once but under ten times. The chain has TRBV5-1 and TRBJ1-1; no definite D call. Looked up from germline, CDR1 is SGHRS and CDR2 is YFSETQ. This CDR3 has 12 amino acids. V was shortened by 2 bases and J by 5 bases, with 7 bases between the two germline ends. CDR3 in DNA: TGCGCCAGCAGCTTTACGGGTACTGAAGCTTTCTTT. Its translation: CASSFTGTEAFF.

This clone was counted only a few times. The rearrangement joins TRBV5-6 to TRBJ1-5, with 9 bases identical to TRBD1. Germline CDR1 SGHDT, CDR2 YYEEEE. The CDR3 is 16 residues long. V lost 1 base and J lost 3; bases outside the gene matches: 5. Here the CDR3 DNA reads TGTGCCAGCAGCTTGACAGGGGGCAGAAACAATCAGCCCCAGCATTTT. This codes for CASSLTGGRNNQPQHF.

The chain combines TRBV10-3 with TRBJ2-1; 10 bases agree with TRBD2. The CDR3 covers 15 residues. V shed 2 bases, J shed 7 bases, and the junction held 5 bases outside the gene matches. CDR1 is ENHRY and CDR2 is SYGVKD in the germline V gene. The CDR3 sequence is CAISEEAGGKNEQFF. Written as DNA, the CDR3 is TGTGCCATCAGTGAGGAAGCGGGGGGGAAGAATGAGCAGTTCTTC.

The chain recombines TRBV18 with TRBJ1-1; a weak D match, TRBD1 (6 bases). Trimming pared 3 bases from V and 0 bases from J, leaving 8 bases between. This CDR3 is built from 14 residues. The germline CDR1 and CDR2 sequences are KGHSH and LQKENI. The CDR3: CASSPGTLNTEAFF. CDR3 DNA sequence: TGTGCCAGCTCACCCGGGACACTGAACACTGAAGCTTTCTTT.

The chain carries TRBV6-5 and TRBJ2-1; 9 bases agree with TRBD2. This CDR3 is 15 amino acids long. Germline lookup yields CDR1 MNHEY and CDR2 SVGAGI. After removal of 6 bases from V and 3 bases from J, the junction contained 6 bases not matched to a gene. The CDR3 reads CASSNSGGRYNEQFF. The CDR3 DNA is TGTGCCAGCAGCAATAGCGGGGGCCGCTACAATGAGCAGTTCTTC.

The CDR3, as DNA: TGCACCGCCCGTCTTGCAACTAATGAAAAACTGTTTTTT. It yields the protein CTARLATNEKLFF. The chain carries TRBV29-1 and TRBJ1-4; unclear D gene. From germline, CDR1 is SQVTM and CDR2 ANQGSEA. CDR3 length equals 13 residues.

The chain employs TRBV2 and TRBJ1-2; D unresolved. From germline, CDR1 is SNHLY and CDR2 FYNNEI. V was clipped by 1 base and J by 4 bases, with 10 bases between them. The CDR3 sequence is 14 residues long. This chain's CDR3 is CASSEGVGLYGYTF. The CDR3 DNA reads TGTGCCAGCAGTGAAGGGGTAGGACTCTATGGCTACACCTTC.

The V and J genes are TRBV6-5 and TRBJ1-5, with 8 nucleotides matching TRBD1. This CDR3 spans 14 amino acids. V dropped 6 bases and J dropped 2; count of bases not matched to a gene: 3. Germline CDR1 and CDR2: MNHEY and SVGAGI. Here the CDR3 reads CASSPTGGNQPQHF. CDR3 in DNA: TGTGCCAGCAGCCCGACAGGGGGCAATCAGCCCCAGCATTTT.

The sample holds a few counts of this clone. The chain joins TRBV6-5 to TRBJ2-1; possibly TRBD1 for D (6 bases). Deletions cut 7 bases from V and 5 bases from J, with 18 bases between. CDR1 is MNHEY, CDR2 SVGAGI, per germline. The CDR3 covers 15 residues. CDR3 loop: CASNPKGAGDNEQFF. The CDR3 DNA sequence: TGTGCCAGCAACCCCAAAGGAGCAGGGGACAATGAGCAGTTCTTC.

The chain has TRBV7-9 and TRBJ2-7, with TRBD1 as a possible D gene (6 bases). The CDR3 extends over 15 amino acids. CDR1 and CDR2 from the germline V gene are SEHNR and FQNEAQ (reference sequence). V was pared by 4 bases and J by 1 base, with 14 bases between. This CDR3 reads CASSSLQGTSYEQYF. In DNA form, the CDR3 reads TGTGCCAGCAGCTCCTTACAGGGTACATCCTACGAGCAGTACTTC.

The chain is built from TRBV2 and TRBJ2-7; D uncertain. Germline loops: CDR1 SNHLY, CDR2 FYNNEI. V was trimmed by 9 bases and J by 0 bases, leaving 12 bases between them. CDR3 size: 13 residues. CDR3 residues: CASELSSSYEQYF. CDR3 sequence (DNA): TGTGCCAGTGAGCTTTCGAGCTCCTACGAGCAGTACTTC.

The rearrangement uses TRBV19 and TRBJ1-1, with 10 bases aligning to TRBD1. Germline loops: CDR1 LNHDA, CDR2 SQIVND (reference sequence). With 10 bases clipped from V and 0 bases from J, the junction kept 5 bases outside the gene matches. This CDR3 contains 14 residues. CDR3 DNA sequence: TGTGCCACCATCGACAGGGGGCTGAACACTGAAGCTTTCTTT. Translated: CATIDRGLNTEAFF.

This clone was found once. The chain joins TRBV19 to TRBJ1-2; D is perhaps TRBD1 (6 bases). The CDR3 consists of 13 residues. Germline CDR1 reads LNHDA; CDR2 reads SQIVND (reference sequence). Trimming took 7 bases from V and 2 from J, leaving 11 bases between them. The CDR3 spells CASTGGVNYGYTF. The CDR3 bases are TGTGCCAGTACTGGGGGCGTCAACTATGGCTACACCTTC.

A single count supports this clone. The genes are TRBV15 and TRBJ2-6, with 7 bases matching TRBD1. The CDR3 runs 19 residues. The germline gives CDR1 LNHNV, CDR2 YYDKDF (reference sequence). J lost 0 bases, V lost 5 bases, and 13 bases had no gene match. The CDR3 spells CATSPRRGQSFSGANVLTF. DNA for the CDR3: TGTGCCACCAGCCCCCGAAGGGGACAGTCTTTCTCTGGGGCCAACGTCCTGACTTTC. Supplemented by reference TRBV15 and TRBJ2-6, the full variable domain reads DAMVIQNPRYQVTQFGKPVTLSCSQTLNHNVMYWYQQKSSQAPKLLFHYYDKDFNNEADTPDNFQSRRPNTSFCFLDIRSPGLGDTAMYLCATSPRRGQSFSGANVLTFGAGSRLTVL.

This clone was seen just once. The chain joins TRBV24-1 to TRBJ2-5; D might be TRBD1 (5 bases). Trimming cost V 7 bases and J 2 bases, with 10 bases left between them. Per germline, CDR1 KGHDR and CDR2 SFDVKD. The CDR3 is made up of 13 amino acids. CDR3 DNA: TGTGCCACCAGAGGAACAGGTCAAGAGACCCAGTACTTC. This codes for CATRGTGQETQYF.

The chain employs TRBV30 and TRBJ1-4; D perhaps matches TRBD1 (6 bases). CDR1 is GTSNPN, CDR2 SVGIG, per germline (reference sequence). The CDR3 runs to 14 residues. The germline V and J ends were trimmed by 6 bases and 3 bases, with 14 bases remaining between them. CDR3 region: CACQRGNPNEKLFF. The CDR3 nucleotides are TGTGCCTGTCAAAGGGGGAACCCTAATGAAAAACTGTTTTTT.

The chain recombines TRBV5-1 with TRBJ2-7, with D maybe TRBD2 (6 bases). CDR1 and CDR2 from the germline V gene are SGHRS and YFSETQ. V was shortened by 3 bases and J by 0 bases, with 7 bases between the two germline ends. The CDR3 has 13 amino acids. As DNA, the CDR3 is TGCGCCAGCAGCTGGGGGGACTCCTACGAGCAGTACTTC. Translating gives CASSWGDSYEQYF. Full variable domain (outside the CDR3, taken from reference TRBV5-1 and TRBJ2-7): KAGVTQTPRYLIKTRGQQVTLSCSPISGHRSVSWYQQTPGQGLQFLFEYFSETQRNKGNFPGRFSGRQFSNSRSEMNVSTLELGDSALYLCASSWGDSYEQYFGPGTRLTVT.

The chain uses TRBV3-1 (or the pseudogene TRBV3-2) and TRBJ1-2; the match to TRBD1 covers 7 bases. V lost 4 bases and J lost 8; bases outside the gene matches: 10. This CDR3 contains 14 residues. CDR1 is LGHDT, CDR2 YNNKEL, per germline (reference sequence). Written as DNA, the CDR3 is TGTGCCAGCAGCCTATGGTTAAGGGGGCAAGGCTACACCTTC. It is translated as CASSLWLRGQGYTF.

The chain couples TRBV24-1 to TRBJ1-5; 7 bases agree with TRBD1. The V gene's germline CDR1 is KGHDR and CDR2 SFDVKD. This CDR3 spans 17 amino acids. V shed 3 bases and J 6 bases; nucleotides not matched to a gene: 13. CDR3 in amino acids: CATSDTTGQSGSQPQHF. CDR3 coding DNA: TGTGCCACCAGTGATACCACGGGACAGTCTGGCAGTCAGCCCCAGCATTTT.

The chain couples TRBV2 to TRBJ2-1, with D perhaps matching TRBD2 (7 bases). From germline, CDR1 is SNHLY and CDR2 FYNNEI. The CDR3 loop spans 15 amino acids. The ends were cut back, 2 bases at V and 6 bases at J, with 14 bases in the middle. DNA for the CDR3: TGTGCCAGCAGTGAATACGGCGGGGGCCCCAATGAGCAGTTCTTC. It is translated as CASSEYGGGPNEQFF. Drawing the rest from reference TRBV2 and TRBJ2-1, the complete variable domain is EPEVTQTPSHQVTQMGQEVILRCVPISNHLYFYWYRQILGQKVEFLVSFYNNEISEKSEIFDDQFSVERPDGSNFTLKIRSTKLEDSAMYFCASSEYGGGPNEQFFGPGTRLTVL.

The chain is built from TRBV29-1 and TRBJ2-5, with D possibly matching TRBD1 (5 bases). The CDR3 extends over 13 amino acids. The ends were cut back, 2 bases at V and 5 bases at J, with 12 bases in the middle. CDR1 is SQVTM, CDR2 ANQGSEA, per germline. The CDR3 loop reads CSVEPQGWETQYF. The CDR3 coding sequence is TGCAGCGTTGAACCTCAGGGTTGGGAGACCCAGTACTTC.

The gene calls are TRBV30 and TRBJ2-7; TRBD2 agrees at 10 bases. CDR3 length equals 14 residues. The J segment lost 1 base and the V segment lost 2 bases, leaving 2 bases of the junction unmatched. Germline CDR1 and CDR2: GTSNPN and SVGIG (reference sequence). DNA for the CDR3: TGTGCCTGGAGTCTAGCGGGGGAATCCTACGAGCAGTACTTC. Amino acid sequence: CAWSLAGESYEQYF. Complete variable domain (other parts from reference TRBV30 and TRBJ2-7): SQTIHQWPATLVQPVGSPLSLECTVEGTSNPNLYWYRQAAGRGLQLLFYSVGIGQISSEVPQNLSASRPQDRQFILSSKKLLLSDSGFYLCAWSLAGESYEQYFGPGTRLTVT.

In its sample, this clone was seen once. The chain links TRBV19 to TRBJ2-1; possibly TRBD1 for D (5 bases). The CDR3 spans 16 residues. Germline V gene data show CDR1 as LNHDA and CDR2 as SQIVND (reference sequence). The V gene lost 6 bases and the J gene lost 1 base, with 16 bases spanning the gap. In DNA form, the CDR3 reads TGTGCCAGTAGATCCGGCAGGGCAGGGTCCTACAATGAGCAGTTCTTC. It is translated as CASRSGRAGSYNEQFF.

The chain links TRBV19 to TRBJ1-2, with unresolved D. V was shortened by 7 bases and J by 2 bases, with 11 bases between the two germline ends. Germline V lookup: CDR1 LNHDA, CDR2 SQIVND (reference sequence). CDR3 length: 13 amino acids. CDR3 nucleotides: TGTGCCAGTACATCCCGAGCGAACTATGGCTACACCTTC. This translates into CASTSRANYGYTF.

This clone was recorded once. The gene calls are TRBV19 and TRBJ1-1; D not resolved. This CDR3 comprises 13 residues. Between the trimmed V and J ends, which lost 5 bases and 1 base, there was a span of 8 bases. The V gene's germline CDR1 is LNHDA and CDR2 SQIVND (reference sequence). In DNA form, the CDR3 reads TGTGCCAGTAGTCCTAGGCCGAACACTGAAGCTTTCTTT. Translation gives CASSPRPNTEAFF.

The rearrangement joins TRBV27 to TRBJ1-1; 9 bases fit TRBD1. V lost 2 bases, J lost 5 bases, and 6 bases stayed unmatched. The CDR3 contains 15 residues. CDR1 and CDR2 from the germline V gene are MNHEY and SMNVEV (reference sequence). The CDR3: CASSLKGTGWTEAFF. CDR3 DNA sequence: TGTGCCAGCAGTTTAAAGGGGACAGGGTGGACTGAAGCTTTCTTT.

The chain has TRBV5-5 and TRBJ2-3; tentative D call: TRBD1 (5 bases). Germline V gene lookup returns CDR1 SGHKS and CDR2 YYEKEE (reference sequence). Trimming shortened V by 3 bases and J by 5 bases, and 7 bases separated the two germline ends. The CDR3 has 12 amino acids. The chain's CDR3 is CASSSQGDTQYF. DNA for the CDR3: TGTGCCAGCAGCTCCCAGGGAGATACGCAGTATTTT. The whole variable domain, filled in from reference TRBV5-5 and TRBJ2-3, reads DAGVTQSPTHLIKTRGQQVTLRCSPISGHKSVSWYQQVLGQGPQFIFQYYEKEERGRGNFPDRFSARQFPNYSSELNVNALLLGDSALYLCASSSQGDTQYFGPGTRLTVL.

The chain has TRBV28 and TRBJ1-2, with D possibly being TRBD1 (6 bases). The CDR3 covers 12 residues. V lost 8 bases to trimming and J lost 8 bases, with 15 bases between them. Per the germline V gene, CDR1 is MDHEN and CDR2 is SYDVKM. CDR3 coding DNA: TGTGCCAGCCTGGGGGGGGCGTCGGGCTACACCTTC. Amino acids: CASLGGASGYTF.

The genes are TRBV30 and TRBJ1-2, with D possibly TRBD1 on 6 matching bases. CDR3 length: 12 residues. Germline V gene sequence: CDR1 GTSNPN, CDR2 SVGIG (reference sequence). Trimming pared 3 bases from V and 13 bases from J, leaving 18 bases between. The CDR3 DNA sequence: TGTGCCTGGAGCAATAATAAGGGGGTTTCCACCTTC. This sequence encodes CAWSNNKGVSTF.